This entry is about one T cell receptor (beta chain). What it recognizes is unknown. The sample comes from a study of T cells after yellow fever vaccination. About the study: Some fractions had low cell numbers, and these were prepared with SMART-Seq v4 Ultra Low Input. Findings of the study overall: The study found a weaker secondary response that peaked faster, day 5 versus 15. Clonotypes shared by both compartments, CD4 and CD8, made up a small share.

A universal primer site and UMIs were added as TCR cDNA was made by 5'RACE template switching. Via MiXCR, TCRdb re-called the 5' RACE reads, giving one row per CDR3 protein. The sample gives more than 350,000 distinct CDR3 sequences, around 10% of which show up once; around 20% is in the top ten. The germline V and J ends were trimmed by 2 bases and 5 bases, with 6 bases remaining between them. Germline loops: CDR1 DFQATT, CDR2 SNEGSKA (reference sequence). The CDR3 consists of 11 residues. The sample here was PBMCs, taken on the day of the first yellow fever vaccination. This clonotype was sampled from a man between 18 and 29 years old who received the YFV17D yellow fever vaccine. The chain joins TRBV20-1 to TRBJ1-1, with D uncertain. CDR3 loop: CSARQITEAFF. The CDR3 bases are TGCAGTGCTAGACAGATTACTGAAGCTTTCTTT.